What follows is one T cell receptor (beta chain) and its context. This CDR3 comprises 13 residues. V trimming: 8 bases; J trimming: 5 bases; junction bases outside the gene matches: 6. Germline V gene sequence: CDR1 MDHEN, CDR2 SYDVKM. The sample is drawn from a study of blood T cell repertoires in COVID-19. Study in general: The samples span acute and convalescent COVID-19 from the United States, Italy and Spain.

Clones were read by immunoSEQ multiplex PCR, and TCRdb kept only the in-frame ones, dropping some. The top ten clones hold roughly 4% of a sample with about 230,000 clones, 89% of them seen once. Participants were aged about 18 to 100 years, lived in under 30 US areas, and enrolled virtually. V and J are TRBV28 and TRBJ1-1; TRBD1 aligns across 9 bases. The receptor comes from a woman aged 25 to 45 with acute COVID-19. Sequenced input: PBMCs or T cells enriched from blood (not recorded which). The CDR3 here is CASGGQGRTEAFF. CDR3 DNA: TGTGCCAGCGGTGGACAGGGGCGGACTGAAGCTTTCTTT.